Presented here are 8 T cell receptor beta chains from one specimen sequenced in a study of cytomegalovirus exposure and HLA in healthy donors. The PCR was carried out with 60 Vbeta primers and 13 Jbeta primers. Libraries were prepared by immunoSEQ multiplex PCR; TCRdb keeps only in-frame clonotypes and omits some of them. In the table there are approximately 110,000 clones, roughly three quarters of which are singletons. Sequenced sample: PBMCs. These receptors were taken from a man aged 35-49 years in good health and CMV-seropositive.

This chain connects TRBV27 to TRBJ2-7, with D perhaps matching TRBD1 (6 bases). The CDR3 is 17 amino acids. Germline-derived CDR1 and CDR2 are MNHEY and SMNVEV (reference sequence). The germline V and J ends were trimmed by 1 base and 5 bases, with 21 bases remaining between them. In nucleotides, the CDR3 is TGTGCCAGCAGTTTATATTTTGGGCAGGGGAAGTTCCACGAGCAGTACTTC. Its protein product is CASSLYFGQGKFHEQYF.

Comments on this clone: A read error may account for a junction end that differs from germline. This chain links TRBV6-1 with TRBJ2-5; 11 nucleotides line up with TRBD2. CDR1 is MNHNS and CDR2 is SASEGT in the germline V gene. The CDR3 is 17 residues long. Here the CDR3 DNA reads TGTGCCAGCAGTGACTTCCTAGCGGGAGGACGTGGAGAGGCCCAGTACTTC. Protein sequence: CASSDFLAGGRGEAQYF.

This clone was detected only a few times. V usage is TRBV5-6 and J usage is TRBJ1-4, with D unresolved. CDR3 size: 14 residues. Germline CDR1 and CDR2: SGHDT and YYEEEE. The V end lost 2 bases, the J end lost 8 bases, and 13 bases lay between the germline ends. CDR3 nucleotides: TGTGCCAGCAGCTTTAGTCAGGAAGGCGAAAAACTGTTTTTT. It is translated as CASSFSQEGEKLFF.

This clone was seen a few times. This chain connects TRBV5-1 to TRBJ1-1; D unclear. Germline assignment: CDR1 SGHRS and CDR2 YFSETQ. Between the trimmed V and J ends, which lost 0 bases and 0 bases, there was a span of 6 bases. The CDR3 runs 14 residues. Here the CDR3 reads CASSLGSVNTEAFF. The DNA for the CDR3 is TGCGCCAGCAGCTTGGGCTCGGTGAACACTGAAGCTTTCTTT.

This chain joins TRBV7-2 and TRBJ1-4, with 10 positions matching TRBD1. The V and J ends lost 6 bases and 6 bases, in that order; junction bases with no gene match: 4. Germline loops: CDR1 SGHTA, CDR2 FQGNSA. The CDR3 sequence is 14 residues long. The CDR3 sequence: CASRSGTGDEKLFF. The CDR3 DNA follows: TGTGCCAGCAGGTCCGGGACAGGGGATGAAAAACTGTTTTTT.

In this sample, this clone turned up a few times. The genes are TRBV6-5 and TRBJ1-2; D might be TRBD1 (5 bases). CDR1 is MNHEY, CDR2 SVGAGI, per germline. V lost 2 bases to trimming and J lost 4 bases, with 8 bases between them. The CDR3 spans 13 residues. CDR3 nucleotide sequence: TGTGCCAGCAGTTACAAAGGGGTCTATGGCTACACCTTC. Its translation: CASSYKGVYGYTF.

The genes are TRBV9 and TRBJ1-2, with TRBD1 matching over 9 bases. This CDR3 is built from 15 residues. The germline CDR1 and CDR2 sequences are SGDLS and YYNGEE. V shed 2 bases and J 3 bases; nucleotides not matched to a gene: 5. As DNA, the CDR3 is TGTGCCAGCAGCGTCGGGACAGGGATCGACTATGGCTACACCTTC. This sequence encodes CASSVGTGIDYGYTF.

The chain couples TRBV10-3 to TRBJ2-7; 9 bases fit TRBD1. CDR3 length: 15 amino acids. CDR1 is ENHRY, CDR2 SYGVKD, per germline. Unmatched junction bases numbered 3, after V lost 2 bases and J lost 1 base. CDR3 sequence reads: CAISEPGTGSYEQYV. CDR3 bases: TGTGCCATCAGTGAGCCCGGGACAGGGTCCTACGAGCAGTACGTC.